The 2 T cell receptor beta chains below were found in one sample sequenced in a study of monozygotic twins with inflammatory bowel disease. TCRdb re-called the 5' RACE reads, yielding one record per CDR3 amino acid sequence without DNA. Here the sample table reports 300,000 to 400,000 distinct CDR3 sequences. Sequencing was performed on blood. Source of these receptors: a human donor with ulcerative colitis or Crohn's disease, or a healthy co-twin of an affected twin (not recorded which).

This chain links TRBV29-1 with TRBJ1-1; no DNA is available, so the TRBD1 call from TCRdb remains unchecked. From germline, CDR1 is SQVTM and CDR2 ANQGSEA. This CDR3 spans 12 amino acids. CDR3 protein: CSIGQVYTEAFF.

The chain combines TRBV29-1 with TRBJ2-2; TCRdb gives TRBD1 as the D gene, but with no DNA this cannot be confirmed. In germline, CDR1 is SQVTM, CDR2 ANQGSEA. CDR3 size: 14 residues. CDR3 protein: CSIPGQPNTGELFF.